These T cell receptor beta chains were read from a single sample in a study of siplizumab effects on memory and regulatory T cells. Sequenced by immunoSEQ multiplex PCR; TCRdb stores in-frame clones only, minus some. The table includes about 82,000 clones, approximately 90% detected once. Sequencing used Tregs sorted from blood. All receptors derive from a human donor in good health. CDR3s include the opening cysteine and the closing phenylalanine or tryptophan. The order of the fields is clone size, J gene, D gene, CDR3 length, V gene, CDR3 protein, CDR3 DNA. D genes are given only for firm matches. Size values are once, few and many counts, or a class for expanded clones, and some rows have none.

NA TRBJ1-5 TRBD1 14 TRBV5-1 CASSSSTGDQPQHF TGCGCCAGCAGCTCCTCGACAGGGGACCAGCCCCAGCATTTT
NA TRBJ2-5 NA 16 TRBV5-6 CASSLGGGNLQETQYF TGTGCCAGCAGCTTGGGAGGGGGGAACCTCCAAGAGACCCAGTACTTC
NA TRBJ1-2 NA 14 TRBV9 CASSVATGLYGYTF TGTGCCAGCAGCGTAGCCACAGGGCTCTATGGCTACACCTTC
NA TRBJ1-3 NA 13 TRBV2 CASMRDTGNTIYF TGTGCCAGCATGAGGGATACTGGAAACACCATATATTTT
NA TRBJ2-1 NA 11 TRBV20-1 CSARDSGEQFF TGCAGTGCTAGAGATTCGGGTGAGCAGTTCTTC
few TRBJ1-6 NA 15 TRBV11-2 CASSLLGTPNSPLHF TGTGCCAGCAGCTTACTGGGGACACCTAATTCACCCCTCCACTTT
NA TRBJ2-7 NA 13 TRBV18 CASSPQGSYEQYF TGTGCCAGCTCACCTCAGGGGTCCTACGAGCAGTACTTC
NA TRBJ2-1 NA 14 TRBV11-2 CASSWTSRYNEQFF TGTGCCAGCAGCTGGACTTCACGCTACAATGAGCAGTTCTTC
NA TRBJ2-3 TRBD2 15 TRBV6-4 CASSGTSGGTDTQYF TGTGCCAGCAGCGGGACTAGCGGGGGCACAGATACGCAGTATTTT
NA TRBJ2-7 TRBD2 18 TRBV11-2 CASSLTLGGGGAGNEQYF TGTGCCAGCAGCTTAACCCTCGGGGGCGGGGGGGCTGGCAACGAGCAGTACTTC
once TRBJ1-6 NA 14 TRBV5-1 CASSLVPHNSPLHF TGTGCCAGCAGCTTGGTGCCTCATAATTCACCCCTCCACTTT
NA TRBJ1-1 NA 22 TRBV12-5 CASGLVTDPRQIRSPANTEAFF TGTGCTAGTGGTTTGGTGACAGATCCCCGACAGATCAGGAGTCCCGCAAACACTGAAGCTTTCTTT
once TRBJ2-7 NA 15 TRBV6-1 CASSERGDPPYEQYF TGTGCCAGCAGTGAAAGGGGCGACCCCCCCTACGAGCAGTACTTC
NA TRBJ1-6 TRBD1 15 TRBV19 CASTPAWDRNSPLHF TGTGCCAGTACTCCGGCCTGGGACAGAAATTCACCCCTCCACTTT
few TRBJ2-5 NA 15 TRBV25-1 CASSTPRGGPETQYF TGTGCCAGCAGCACTCCCAGGGGGGGCCCGGAGACCCAGTACTTC
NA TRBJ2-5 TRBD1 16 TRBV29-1 CSVEDGGTGSKETQYF TGCAGCGTTGAAGATGGCGGGACAGGGAGTAAAGAGACCCAGTACTTC
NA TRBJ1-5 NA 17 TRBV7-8 CASSLTSAGAVNRPQHF TGTGCCAGCAGCTTAACCTCGGCAGGGGCGGTTAATCGGCCCCAGCATTTT
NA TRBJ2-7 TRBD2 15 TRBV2 CASTARGGGSYEQYF TGTGCCAGCACCGCGAGAGGCGGGGGGTCGTACGAGCAGTACTTC
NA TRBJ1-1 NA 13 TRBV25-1 CASITSPPGEAFF TGTGCCAGCATCACCAGCCCCCCTGGGGAAGCTTTCTTT
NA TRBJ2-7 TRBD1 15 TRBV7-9 CASSFDRGAPYEQYF TGTGCCAGCAGCTTTGACAGGGGCGCTCCCTACGAGCAGTACTTC
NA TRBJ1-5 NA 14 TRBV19 CASSIGQNNQPQHF TGTGCCAGTAGTATCGGGCAAAACAATCAGCCCCAGCATTTT
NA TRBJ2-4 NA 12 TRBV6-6 CASSYALGIQYF TGTGCCAGCAGTTACGCCCTTGGCATTCAGTACTTC
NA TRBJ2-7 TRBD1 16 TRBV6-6 CASSYVRLAGGYEQYF TGTGCCAGCAGTTACGTGCGTTTGGCAGGGGGATACGAGCAGTACTTC
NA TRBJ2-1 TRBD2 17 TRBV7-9 CASRPALSGTSGGAGFF TGTGCCAGCAGACCCGCATTATCCGGGACTAGCGGGGGGGCGGGGTTCTTC
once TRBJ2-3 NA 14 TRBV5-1 CASSPGLSTDTQYF TGCGCCAGCAGCCCGGGACTTAGCACAGATACGCAGTATTTT
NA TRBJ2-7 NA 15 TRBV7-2 CASSRNIQGTYEQYF TGTGCCAGCAGTCGTAATATCCAGGGTACCTACGAGCAGTACTTC
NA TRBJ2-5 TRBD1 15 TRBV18 CASSPSQGNQETQYF TGTGCCAGCTCACCATCACAGGGGAACCAAGAGACCCAGTACTTC
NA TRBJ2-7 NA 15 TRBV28 CASSFPPLSAYEQYF TGTGCCAGCAGTTTCCCCCCCCTGAGCGCCTACGAGCAGTACTTC
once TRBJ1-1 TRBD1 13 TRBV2 CASSGDRETEAFF TGTGCCAGCAGTGGTGACAGGGAGACTGAAGCTTTCTTT
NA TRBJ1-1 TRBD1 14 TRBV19 CASKKTGVGTEAFF TGTGCCAGTAAAAAAACAGGGGTAGGCACTGAAGCTTTCTTT
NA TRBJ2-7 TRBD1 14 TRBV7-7 CASSPDRVSYEQYF TGTGCCAGCAGCCCAGACAGGGTCTCCTACGAGCAGTACTTC
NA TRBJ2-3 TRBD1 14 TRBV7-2 CASSLGQRTDTQYF TGTGCCAGCAGCTTGGGACAGCGCACAGATACGCAGTATTTT
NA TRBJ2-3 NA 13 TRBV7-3 CASSLQGGDTQYF TGTGCCAGCAGCCTTCAAGGGGGGGATACGCAGTATTTT
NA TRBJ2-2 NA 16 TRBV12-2 CASRTPRTGGTGELFF TGTGCAAGTCGCACCCCTAGGACAGGGGGCACCGGGGAGCTGTTTTTT
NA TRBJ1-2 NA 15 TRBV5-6 CASSSPRAANYGYTF TGTGCCAGCAGCAGCCCCAGGGCCGCTAACTATGGCTACACCTTC
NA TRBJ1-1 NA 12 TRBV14 CASTSRNTEAFF TGTGCCAGTACATCACGGAACACTGAAGCTTTCTTT
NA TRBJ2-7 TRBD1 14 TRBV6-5 CASRAGQGAYEQYF TGTGCCAGCAGGGCCGGACAGGGGGCCTACGAGCAGTACTTC
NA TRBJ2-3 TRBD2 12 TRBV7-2 CAKSGIWGTQYF TGTGCCAAAAGCGGGATCTGGGGTACGCAGTATTTT
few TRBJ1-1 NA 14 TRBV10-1 CASSESGTNTEAFF TGCGCCAGCAGTGAGTCCGGGACGAACACTGAAGCTTTCTTT
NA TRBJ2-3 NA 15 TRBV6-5 CASSYSNPQRITQYF TGTGCCAGCAGTTACTCGAATCCCCAGCGAATTACGCAGTATTTT
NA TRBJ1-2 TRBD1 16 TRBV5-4 CASSVPGQVTREGYTF TGTGCCAGCAGCGTGCCGGGACAGGTGACTCGGGAGGGCTACACCTTC
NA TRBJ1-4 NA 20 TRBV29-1 CSVEDRRSDGGRGDNEKLFF TGCAGCGTTGAAGATCGGAGGAGCGACGGTGGCAGGGGCGATAATGAAAAACTGTTTTTT
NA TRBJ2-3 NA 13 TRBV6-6 CASSSMVGDTQYF TGTGCCAGCAGCTCTATGGTGGGAGATACGCAGTATTTT
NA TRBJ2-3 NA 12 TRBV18 CASSPGTDTQYF TGTGCCAGTAGTCCCGGGACAGATACGCAGTATTTT
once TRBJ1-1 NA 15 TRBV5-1 CASSLILTGGTEAFF TGCGCCAGCAGCTTGATACTAACGGGGGGGACTGAAGCTTTCTTT
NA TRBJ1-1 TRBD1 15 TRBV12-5 CASGLIQGALAEAFF TGTGCTAGTGGTTTGATACAGGGGGCTTTGGCGGAAGCTTTCTTT
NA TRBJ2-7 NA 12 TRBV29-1 CSVGVAPYEQYF TGCAGCGTAGGGGTAGCTCCCTACGAGCAGTACTTC
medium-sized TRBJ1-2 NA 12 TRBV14 CASSQGIYGYTF TGTGCCAGCAGCCAGGGAATCTATGGCTACACCTTC
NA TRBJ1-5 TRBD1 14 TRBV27 CASSLTGPDQPQHF TGTGCCAGCAGTCTGACAGGGCCCGATCAGCCCCAGCATTTT
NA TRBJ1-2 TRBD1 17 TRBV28 CASSLSYGQGPAYGYTF TGTGCCAGCAGTTTATCCTATGGACAGGGGCCGGCGTATGGCTACACCTTC
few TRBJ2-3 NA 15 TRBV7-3 CASSLTYRVTDTQYF TGTGCCAGCAGCTTAACATACAGGGTTACAGATACGCAGTATTTT
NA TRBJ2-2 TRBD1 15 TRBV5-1 CASTVGTANTGELFF TGCGCCAGCACTGTAGGGACAGCGAACACCGGGGAGCTGTTTTTT
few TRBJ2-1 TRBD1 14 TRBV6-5 CASSWGQPNNEQFF TGTGCCAGCAGTTGGGGACAGCCTAACAATGAGCAGTTCTTC
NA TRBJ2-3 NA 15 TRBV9 CASSVGAQKVGTQYF TGTGCCAGCAGCGTCGGGGCACAGAAGGTCGGTACGCAGTATTTT
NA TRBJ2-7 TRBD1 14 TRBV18 CASSLTGDPYEQYF TGTGCCAGCTCGCTAACAGGGGACCCCTACGAGCAGTACTTC
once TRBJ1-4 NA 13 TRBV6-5 CASSYQGREKLFF TGTGCCAGCAGTTACCAGGGACGGGAAAAACTGTTTTTT
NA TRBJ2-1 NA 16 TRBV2 CASSRPEPSSYNEQFF TGTGCCAGCAGTCGGCCGGAGCCTAGCTCCTACAATGAGCAGTTCTTC
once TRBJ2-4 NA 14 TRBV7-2 CASSRWISKNIQYF TGTGCCAGCAGCCGATGGATAAGCAAAAACATTCAGTACTTC